Listed below are T cell receptor beta chains from one sample, sequenced in a study of blood T cell repertoires in COVID-19. Assay: immunoSEQ multiplex PCR; the TCRdb copy retains only in-frame clones and omits some. The sample yields tens of thousands of clones, over 75% seen once. Source material: peripheral blood. The receptor source for this set is a woman at least 80 years old with COVID-19, enrolled during active disease. Each CDR3 is given with its conserved first and last residue. Where a row states a size, it is once, few, many or the class of an expanded clone; other rows omit it.

>NA|TRBV4-1
CASSQDLTSGSNEQFF
>NA|TRBV11-3
CASSLSGSMNTEAFF
>NA|TRBV15
CATSRGGREIGTEAFF
>NA|TRBV29-1
CSVPGTGFHNEQFF
>NA|TRBV29-1
CSVSTGGNTEAFF
>NA|TRBV7-2
CASSPAGGAYEQYF
>NA|TRBV4-3
CASSQDLAGGAGPYNEQFF
>NA|TRBV18
CASSPRVPGDTEAFF
>NA|TRBV10-3
CAISTHQGNTEAFF
>NA|TRBV9
CASSVGASGARVFSETQYF
>NA|TRBV7-2
CASSFGGVNTDTQYF
>NA|TRBV24-1
CVTPSREGPQDTQYF
>NA|TRBV4-2
CASSQAGTEVSGANVLTF
>NA|TRBV21-1
CASSKAGLAGGETQYF
>NA|TRBV7-2
CASSLILGSDEQFF
>NA|TRBV18
CASSDTNQPQHF
>NA|TRBV18
CASSLTGDTGELFF
>NA|TRBV11-2
CASSLLAGGISGANVLTF
>few|TRBV7-2
CASSTIPPQYGYTF
>NA|TRBV12-3/TRBV12-4
CASSRGQETQYF
>NA|TRBV24-1
CATSDFASGDGDTQYF
>NA|TRBV6-2/TRBV6-3
CASSPIDLSSGSYEQYF
>NA|TRBV7-2
CASRGAFSGNTIYF
>NA|TRBV7-9
CASASAGTTGELFF
>NA|TRBV18
CASSAGRGGETQYF
>NA|TRBV11-2
CASSSGINSPLHF
>NA|TRBV6-5
CASSTTGFYEQYF
>NA|TRBV24-1
CATSGWLADSYNEQFF
>NA|TRBV7-7
CASSAPRGVGTGELFF
>NA|TRBV7-3
CASSLRASGTEQYF
>NA|TRBV27
CASSRLAGGPFGNEQFF
>NA|TRBV2
CASSEELYTEAFF
>NA|TRBV2
CASSAFGSSYNSPLHF
>NA|TRBV28
CASSLPRAEAFF
>NA|TRBV5-1
CASSFSGTSLETQYF
>NA|TRBV28
CASSLSLGTRDGNQPQHF
>NA|TRBV9
CASSETSGRYEQYF
>NA|TRBV6-6
CASSRPSPRRETQYF
>once|TRBV7-2
CASSQGQGRTYEQYF
>NA|TRBV2
CASSVQGMNTEAFF
>NA|TRBV27
CASSFVRGIAGAAYNEQFF
>NA|TRBV11-3
CASSYAGGAAYNEQFF
>few|TRBV21-1
CASIGGKGWERNEKLFF
>NA|TRBV12-3/TRBV12-4
CASSFLHQPQHF
>NA|TRBV9
CASSVGSYNEQFF
>NA|TRBV3-1/TRBV3-2
CASSRTGTFAFF
>NA|TRBV6-5
CASSKGTALIYEQYF
>NA|TRBV7-2
CASSLGQGGRYEQYF
>NA|TRBV28
CASSPPTGAYEQYF
>NA|TRBV3-1/TRBV3-2
CASSPTSAPDTQYF
>NA|TRBV5-4
CASSQGLAVDTQYF
>NA|TRBV14
CASRTQGSYEQYF
>once|TRBV4-3
CASSTRFEVDRLIGGETQYF
>NA|TRBV6-5
CASSYSSVNSYEQYF
>NA|TRBV12-3/TRBV12-4
CASSLGGNYGYTF
>once|TRBV7-9
CASSSGTGSPESYGYTF
>NA|TRBV19
CASSTLGGGVLRIQYF
>NA|TRBV6-2/TRBV6-3
CASSYPGQDGPYEQYF
>NA|TRBV5-1
CASSLISGAGEQYF
>NA|TRBV27
CASSSPWGGGGSEQFF